The 8 T cell receptor beta chains presented below share a single source sample, sequenced in a study of T cells expressing NK-cell markers. After re-calling the 5' RACE reads, TCRdb lists one entry per CDR3 protein, DNA absent. With about 260,000 distinct CDR3 sequences in the sample, the ten largest clones hold about 0.39%. Sequencing input: blood T cells: a sorted CD56 or NKG2C T cell subset, CD4+ or CD8+ T cells, or bulk PBMC T cells (not recorded which). The receptors come from a man younger than 35 in good health.

The chain couples TRBV20-1 to TRBJ2-4. Germline V gene lookup returns CDR1 DFQATT and CDR2 SNEGSKA (reference sequence). The length of the CDR3 is 15 residues. The CDR3 sequence is CSASGQAKAKNIQYF.

The chain combines TRBV6-4 with TRBJ1-1. The CDR3 has 15 residues. Germline V gives CDR1 MRHNA, CDR2 SNTAGT. CDR3 residues: CASRPWEGGNTEAFF.

The V gene is TRBV4-1, the J gene TRBJ1-2. This CDR3 is built from 14 residues. Germline assignment: CDR1 MGHRA and CDR2 YSYEKL. CDR3 amino acids: CASSQGRQANGYTF.

This sequence joins TRBV28 and TRBJ2-3; TCRdb picks TRBD1, but there is no DNA to check that call. The germline CDR1 and CDR2 sequences are MDHEN and SYDVKM. The CDR3 has 13 amino acids. The CDR3 sequence is CASSSPDRRTQYF.

J is TRBJ2-3 and V is TRBV5-3; as DNA is missing, the TRBD2 call by TCRdb cannot be tested. TRBV5-3 is filed as an ORF, its function uncertain. The CDR3 runs to 16 residues. CDR3 sequence: CARSMVAGGGGDTQYF.

The chain recombines TRBV12-3 or TRBV12-4 with TRBJ1-4. The CDR3 covers 12 residues. This chain's CDR3 is CATGNTNEKLFF.

The chain couples TRBV11-2 to TRBJ2-1; TCRdb gives TRBD1 as the D gene, but with no DNA this cannot be confirmed. CDR3 length: 15 residues. In germline, CDR1 is SGHAT, CDR2 FQNNGV. CDR3: CASSSLRGRPNEQFF.

The chain combines TRBV7-9 with TRBJ2-3. Germline values: CDR1 SEHNR, CDR2 FQNEAQ (reference sequence). CDR3 length: 15 amino acids. The CDR3 here is CASSLDGEYTDTQYF.